This TCR beta chain appears in the sequencing data of a study of chemoradiotherapy in HPV16-positive cancers. Study-level results: Candidate HPV-specific clones and E7-related TCR motifs grew in tumor during treatment. Only two HPV16-positive patients supplied the functional HPV-specificity definition.

Sequencing was performed with immunoSEQ multiplex PCR; in TCRdb, only in-frame clones are kept and a portion is missing. The profile shows 960 or so clones, around 90% of them singletons. To note about this clone: Its antigen is not identified.

Germline assignment: CDR1 LNHDA and CDR2 SQIVND (reference sequence). CDR3 length: 15 residues. V was pared by 9 bases and J by 0 bases, with 17 bases between. The TCR originated in a human donor with HPV-associated anogenital cancer. The sequencing here drew on tumor tissue, taken from a patient who underwent chemoradiotherapy. The chain recombines TRBV19 with TRBJ1-2; D is perhaps TRBD1 (5 bases). This chain's CDR3 is CASREWQGTNYGYTF. CDR3 nucleotides: TGTGCCAGCAGGGAGTGGCAGGGCACTAACTATGGCTACACCTTC.